The T cell receptor beta chain described here comes from a study of cytomegalovirus exposure and HLA in healthy donors. Study-wide points: Most CMV-associated TCR beta chains were later found to appear HLA-restricted.

The germline CDR1 and CDR2 sequences are MNHNS and SASEGT. V dropped 3 bases and J dropped 4; count of bases not matched to a gene: 6. This CDR3 is 15 amino acids long. The PCR used 60 Vbeta and 13 Jbeta primers. The assay was immunoSEQ multiplex PCR, and TCRdb's table has in-frame clones only and misses some. Among roughly 150,000 clones listed, 75% were seen once. Comments on this clone: Its antigen remains unknown.

The clonotype comes from a woman between 45 and 65 years old in good health and CMV-seropositive. The sequenced material came from PBMCs. The V and J genes are TRBV6-1 and TRBJ1-2; TRBD1 matches 9 bases. The CDR3 DNA sequence: TGTGCCAGCAGTGAGGGACAGGGTCGCGGCTATGGCTACACCTTC. This codes for CASSEGQGRGYGYTF.